This T cell receptor beta chain emerged from a study of cytotoxic CD8 clonotypes in ibrutinib-treated CLL. On the study more broadly: Response sampling took place at median 12 months of treatment, range 6 to 36.

From cryopreserved PBMCs came about 2 micrograms of genomic DNA used for TCR beta libraries. Profiled with immunoSEQ multiplex PCR; TCRdb holds only in-frame clones, not every one. The table lists about 270,000 clones, around 77% of them singletons. Between the trimmed V and J ends, which lost 3 bases and 8 bases, there was a span of 16 bases. Germline V gene sequence: CDR1 SEHNR, CDR2 FQNEAQ (reference sequence). The CDR3 has 14 residues. This sequence was found in a human donor with chronic lymphocytic leukemia. The chain joins TRBV7-9 to TRBJ1-2; tentatively, D is TRBD1 (5 bases). Sequences were derived from PBMCs, sampled at disease progression, from a patient treated with ibrutinib. CDR3 coding DNA: TGTGCCAGCAGCTTCTGGGGCCGCGAAGCCGGCTACACCTTC. It yields the protein CASSFWGREAGYTF.